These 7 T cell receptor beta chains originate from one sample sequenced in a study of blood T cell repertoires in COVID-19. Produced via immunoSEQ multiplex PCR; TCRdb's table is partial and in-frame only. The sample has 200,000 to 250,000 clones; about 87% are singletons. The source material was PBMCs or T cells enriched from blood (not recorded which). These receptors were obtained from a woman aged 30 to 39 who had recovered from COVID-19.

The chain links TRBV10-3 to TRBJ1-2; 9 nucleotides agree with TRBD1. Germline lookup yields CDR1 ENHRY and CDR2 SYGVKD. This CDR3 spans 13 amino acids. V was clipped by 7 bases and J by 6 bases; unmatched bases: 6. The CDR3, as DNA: TGTGCCATCACTCAGACAGGGGGTGATGGCTACACCTTC. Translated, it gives CAITQTGGDGYTF.

Here the CDR3 reads CASTGQYTTNTGELFF. The CDR3 DNA reads TGTGCCAGCACAGGACAGTACACCACGAACACCGGGGAGCTGTTTTTT. The chain carries TRBV27 and TRBJ2-2, with D perhaps TRBD1 (6 bases). The CDR3 length is 16 residues. V dropped 7 bases and J dropped 0 bases, with 15 bases sitting between them. Germline V CDR1 and CDR2: MNHEY, SMNVEV (reference sequence).

CDR3 region: CASSPGTALLTSTDTQYF. The CDR3 DNA sequence: TGTGCCAGCAGCCCCGGGACAGCGCTACTCACTAGCACAGATACGCAGTATTTT. The rearrangement links TRBV7-3 to TRBJ2-3, with TRBD1 matching 7 bases. Trimming at V came to 5 bases and at J to 0 bases, leaving 14 bases not matched to a gene. Germline V lookup: CDR1 SGHTA, CDR2 FQGTGA. The CDR3 totals 18 residues.

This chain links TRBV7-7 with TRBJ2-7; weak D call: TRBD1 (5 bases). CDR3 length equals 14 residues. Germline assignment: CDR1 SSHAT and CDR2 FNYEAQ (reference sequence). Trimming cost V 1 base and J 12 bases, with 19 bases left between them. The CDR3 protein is CASSLVDSSYDPYF. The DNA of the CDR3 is TGTGCCAGCAGCTTAGTCGACAGCTCCTATGATCCGTACTTC.

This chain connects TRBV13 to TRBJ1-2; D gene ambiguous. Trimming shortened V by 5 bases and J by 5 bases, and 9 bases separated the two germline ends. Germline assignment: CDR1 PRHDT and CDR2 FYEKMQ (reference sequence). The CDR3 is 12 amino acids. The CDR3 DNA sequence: TGTGCCAGCAGCCATAATGAGTATGGCTACACCTTC. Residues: CASSHNEYGYTF. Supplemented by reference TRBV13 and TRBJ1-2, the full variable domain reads AAGVIQSPRHLIKEKRETATLKCYPIPRHDTVYWYQQGPGQDPQFLISFYEKMQSDKGSIPDRFSAQQFSDYHSELNMSSLELGDSALYFCASSHNEYGYTFGSGTRLTVV.

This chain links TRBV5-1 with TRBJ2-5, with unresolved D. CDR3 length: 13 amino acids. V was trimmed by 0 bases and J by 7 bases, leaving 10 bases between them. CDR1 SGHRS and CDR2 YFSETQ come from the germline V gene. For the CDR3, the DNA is TGCGCCAGCAGCTTGGTAGTCGGTTTGACCCAGTACTTC. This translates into CASSLVVGLTQYF.

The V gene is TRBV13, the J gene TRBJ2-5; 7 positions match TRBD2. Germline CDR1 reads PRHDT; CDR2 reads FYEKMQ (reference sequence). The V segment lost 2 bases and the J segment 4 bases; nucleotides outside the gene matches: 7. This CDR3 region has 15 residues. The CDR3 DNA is TGTGCCAGCAGCTTAATCCAGCGGGGAAGAGAGACCCAGTACTTC. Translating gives CASSLIQRGRETQYF.